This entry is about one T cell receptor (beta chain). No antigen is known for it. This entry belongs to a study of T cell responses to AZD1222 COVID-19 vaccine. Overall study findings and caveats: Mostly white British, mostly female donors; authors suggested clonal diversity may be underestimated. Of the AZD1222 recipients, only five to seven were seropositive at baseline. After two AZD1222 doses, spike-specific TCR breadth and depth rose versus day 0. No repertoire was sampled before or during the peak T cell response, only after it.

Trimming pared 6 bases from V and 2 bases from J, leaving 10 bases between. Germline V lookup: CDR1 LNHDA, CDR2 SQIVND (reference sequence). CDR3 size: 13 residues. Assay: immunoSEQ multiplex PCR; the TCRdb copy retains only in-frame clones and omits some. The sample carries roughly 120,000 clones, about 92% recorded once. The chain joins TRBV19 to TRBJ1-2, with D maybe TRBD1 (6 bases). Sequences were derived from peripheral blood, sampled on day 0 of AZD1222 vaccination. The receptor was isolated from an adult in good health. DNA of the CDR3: TGTGCCAGTAGAGACAGGTTGAACTATGGCTACACCTTC. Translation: CASRDRLNYGYTF. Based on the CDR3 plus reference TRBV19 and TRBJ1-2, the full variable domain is DGGITQSPKYLFRKEGQNVTLSCEQNLNHDAMYWYRQDPGQGLRLIYYSQIVNDFQKGDIAEGYSVSREKKESFPLTVTSAQKNPTAFYLCASRDRLNYGYTFGSGTRLTVV.